This passage covers 13 T cell receptor beta chains from one sample sequenced in a study of shared clonotypes between healthy human individuals (dated by TCRdb to the early 2020s). Receptor libraries were prepared by the immunoSEQ multiplex PCR assay. Here the immuneACCESS table is served through TCRdb, limited to in-frame sequences with V and J called. Missing clones are a known gap in these copies; in checked studies unresolved V genes cover under half, and the rest lacks a known reason. The sample table records roughly 300,000 clones; 73% of these occur just once. Over 9.5% of the sample comes from the top ten. The sample taken for sequencing was memory CD4+ T cells sorted from blood. The cell subset or site tag for this specimen amounts to: CD45RA-negative fraction. Every receptor here comes from a man aged 25 to 45 in good health.

V and J are TRBV7-9 and TRBJ2-3; D is undetermined. V lost 4 bases, J lost 2 bases, and 19 bases lay in between. Germline CDR1 reads SEHNR; CDR2 reads FQNEAQ (reference sequence). This CDR3 has 17 residues. The CDR3 protein is CASSWRRSGLNTDTQYF. DNA for the CDR3: TGTGCCAGCAGCTGGCGGAGATCTGGGCTCAACACAGATACGCAGTATTTT. The full variable domain, its missing parts supplied by reference TRBV7-9 and TRBJ2-3, is DTGVSQNPRHKITKRGQNVTFRCDPISEHNRLYWYRQTLGQGPEFLTYFQNEAQLEKSRLLSDRFSAERPKGSFSTLEIQRTEQGDSAMYLCASSWRRSGLNTDTQYFGPGTRLTVL.

This sequence joins TRBV10-1 and TRBJ1-3; D possibly corresponds to TRBD1 (5 bases). This CDR3 is 12 amino acids long. CDR1 and CDR2 from the germline V gene are WNHNN and SYGVQD (reference sequence). Trimming cost V 7 bases and J 5 bases, with 9 bases left between them. The CDR3 here is CASNDSRNTIYF. CDR3 nucleotide sequence: TGCGCCAGCAATGACAGCAGAAACACCATATATTTT.

The rearrangement joins TRBV30 to TRBJ1-1; a weak D match, TRBD1 (6 bases). This CDR3 has 15 residues. V was clipped by 5 bases and J by 5 bases, with 21 bases between them. The V gene's germline CDR1 is GTSNPN and CDR2 SVGIG (reference sequence). The CDR3 DNA follows: TGTGCCTGGTCCCTTGGGGGGGGCCTTCGAACTGAAGCTTTCTTT. It is translated as CAWSLGGGLRTEAFF.

The V gene is TRBV25-1, the J gene TRBJ2-3; D is ambiguous. In germline, CDR1 is MGHDK, CDR2 SYGVNS. Trimming stripped 0 bases from V and 1 base from J, with 11 bases between. This CDR3 comprises 16 residues. The CDR3 protein is CASSEYSGWGTDTQYF. The CDR3 nucleotides are TGTGCCAGCAGTGAATATTCAGGATGGGGCACAGATACGCAGTATTTT.

The rearrangement uses TRBV5-1 and TRBJ2-1, with 10 nucleotides matching TRBD2. V lost 0 bases to trimming and J lost 2 bases; unmatched junction nucleotides: 8. There are 18 residues in the CDR3. CDR1 is SGHRS and CDR2 is YFSETQ in the germline V gene. The CDR3, as DNA: TGCGCCAGCAGCTTGGACTCAGCGGGAGGGGGTCCCTACAATGAGCAGTTCTTC. Translated: CASSLDSAGGGPYNEQFF.

The rearrangement links TRBV9 to TRBJ2-1, with D perhaps being TRBD1 or TRBD2 (5 bases each). Germline CDR1 and CDR2: SGDLS and YYNGEE. Trimming pared 1 base from V and 0 bases from J, leaving 17 bases between. The CDR3 has 18 amino acids. CDR3 nucleotides: TGTGCCAGCAGCGTACAGAGAGGGAAGGGGCCCTCCTACAATGAGCAGTTCTTC. Amino acids: CASSVQRGKGPSYNEQFF.

This clone was counted only a few times. The chain joins TRBV28 to TRBJ2-7; the match to TRBD1 covers 11 bases. Germline V gene sequence: CDR1 MDHEN, CDR2 SYDVKM. This CDR3 is built from 12 residues. With 8 bases clipped from V and 3 bases from J, the junction kept 0 bases outside the gene matches. For the CDR3, the DNA is TGTGCCAGCGGGACAGGGGGCTACGAGCAGTACTTC. This translates into CASGTGGYEQYF. The full variable domain, completed using reference TRBV28 and TRBJ2-7, is DVKVTQSSRYLVKRTGEKVFLECVQDMDHENMFWYRQDPGLGLRLIYFSYDVKMKEKGDIPEGYSVSREKKERFSLILESASTNQTSMYLCASGTGGYEQYFGPGTRLTVT.

The chain recombines TRBV5-5 with TRBJ1-5, with 7 positions matching TRBD1. With V trimmed by 4 bases and J by 7 bases, 8 bases remained unmatched. The CDR3 length is 14 residues. Germline CDR1 reads SGHKS; CDR2 reads YYEKEE (reference sequence). The CDR3: CASSGGTARQPQHF. The CDR3 coding sequence is TGTGCCAGCAGCGGGGGGACAGCGCGCCAGCCCCAGCATTTT. Full variable domain (missing parts from reference TRBV5-5 and TRBJ1-5): DAGVTQSPTHLIKTRGQQVTLRCSPISGHKSVSWYQQVLGQGPQFIFQYYEKEERGRGNFPDRFSARQFPNYSSELNVNALLLGDSALYLCASSGGTARQPQHFGDGTRLSIL.

The genes are TRBV2 and TRBJ1-1; unclear D gene. V was trimmed by 0 bases and J by 11 bases, leaving 10 bases between them. The germline V gene has CDR1 SNHLY and CDR2 FYNNEI. The CDR3 is 12 residues long. CDR3 in amino acids: CASSEALWEAFF. The CDR3, as DNA: TGTGCCAGCAGTGAAGCGCTATGGGAGGCTTTCTTT. The full variable domain, in which reference TRBV2 and TRBJ1-1 provide the parts outside the CDR3, is EPEVTQTPSHQVTQMGQEVILRCVPISNHLYFYWYRQILGQKVEFLVSFYNNEISEKSEIFDDQFSVERPDGSNFTLKIRSTKLEDSAMYFCASSEALWEAFFGQGTRLTVV.

The chain uses TRBV18 and TRBJ2-3; 10 bases are a match to TRBD2. The CDR3 is made up of 16 amino acids. Germline lookup yields CDR1 KGHSH and CDR2 LQKENI. The V and J ends lost 0 bases and 7 bases, in that order; junction bases with no gene match: 7. CDR3 residues: CASSPPVSSGSHTQYF. The CDR3 DNA follows: TGTGCCAGCTCACCACCGGTCTCTAGCGGGAGTCATACGCAGTATTTT.

The chain has TRBV13 and TRBJ2-7; D may match TRBD1 or TRBD2 (5 bases each). Germline CDR1 PRHDT, CDR2 FYEKMQ (reference sequence). V was cut by 3 bases and J by 0 bases, with 18 bases left in between. The CDR3 loop spans 17 amino acids. CDR3 bases: TGTGCCAGCAGCTTTGGTGGGGCCCAAGGGAGCTCCTACGAGCAGTACTTC. The encoded protein is CASSFGGAQGSSYEQYF.

The chain uses TRBV7-8 and TRBJ2-7; the match to TRBD1 covers 7 bases. The CDR3 length is 13 residues. Trimming at V came to 5 bases and at J to 2 bases, leaving 3 bases not matched to a gene. Germline V gene lookup returns CDR1 SGHVS and CDR2 FQNEAQ. The CDR3 bases are TGTGCCAGCAGCCATGGGACAGCCTACGAGCAGTACTTC. It is translated as CASSHGTAYEQYF.

The rearrangement links TRBV5-1 to TRBJ1-2; 8 nucleotides line up with TRBD1. The CDR3 runs to 15 residues. Germline V gene sequence: CDR1 SGHRS, CDR2 YFSETQ. The V and J ends lost 1 base and 8 bases, in that order; junction bases with no gene match: 10. CDR3 region: CASSLQIQGADGYTF. The CDR3 DNA is TGCGCCAGCAGCTTGCAGATTCAGGGGGCTGACGGCTACACCTTC.